Listed below are T cell receptor beta chains from one sample, sequenced in a study of post-analysis software for immune sequencing data. Each CDR3 protein gets one entry after TCRdb re-called the PCR reads with MiXCR. The table has about 540,000 distinct CDR3 sequences, around a third seen once; the top ten hold 4.5% to 7.5%. Material for sequencing was blood. The receptors come from a girl under 18 with multiple sclerosis. The CDR3 runs from the conserved cysteine through the conserved F or W. Fields, in order: CDR3 length, V gene, J gene, CDR3 protein.

cdr3_length: 14; v_call: TRBV12-3/TRBV12-4; j_call: TRBJ2-5; cdr3_aa: CASSSSQFQETQYF
cdr3_length: 13; v_call: TRBV24-1; j_call: TRBJ2-5; cdr3_aa: CATSDVVGETQYF
cdr3_length: 15; v_call: TRBV10-3; j_call: TRBJ2-3; cdr3_aa: CARWGDGTNADTQYF
cdr3_length: 13; v_call: TRBV3-1; j_call: TRBJ1-5; cdr3_aa: CASSQDYNQPQHF
cdr3_length: 16; v_call: TRBV5-1; j_call: TRBJ2-6; cdr3_aa: CASSVPTGFGANVLTF
cdr3_length: 14; v_call: TRBV15; j_call: TRBJ1-2; cdr3_aa: CATRTGQDNYGYTF
cdr3_length: 16; v_call: TRBV20-1; j_call: TRBJ2-5; cdr3_aa: CSASFGSAGGPETQYF
cdr3_length: 13; v_call: TRBV24-1; j_call: TRBJ1-2; cdr3_aa: CATSDLTGDGYTF
cdr3_length: 20; v_call: TRBV4-1; j_call: TRBJ2-1; cdr3_aa: CASSQDGLAGGRGAYNEQFF
cdr3_length: 13; v_call: TRBV7-2; j_call: TRBJ1-2; cdr3_aa: CASHGQGGYGYTF
cdr3_length: 18; v_call: TRBV10-3; j_call: TRBJ2-2; cdr3_aa: CAISESASGAANTGELFF
cdr3_length: 13; v_call: TRBV10-3; j_call: TRBJ1-2; cdr3_aa: CAISESLDYGYTF
cdr3_length: 14; v_call: TRBV5-1; j_call: TRBJ2-3; cdr3_aa: CASRRADSTDTQYF
cdr3_length: 14; v_call: TRBV5-6; j_call: TRBJ2-1; cdr3_aa: CASSFLRGYNEQFF
cdr3_length: 12; v_call: TRBV5-1; j_call: TRBJ2-1; cdr3_aa: CASSPEGNEQFF
cdr3_length: 15; v_call: TRBV20-1; j_call: TRBJ2-3; cdr3_aa: CSARDFGTSTDTQYF
cdr3_length: 12; v_call: TRBV20-1; j_call: TRBJ2-3; cdr3_aa: CSARVGADTQYF
cdr3_length: 13; v_call: TRBV6-1; j_call: TRBJ1-5; cdr3_aa: CASSESIGLPQHF
cdr3_length: 14; v_call: TRBV29-1; j_call: TRBJ2-3; cdr3_aa: CSVDRDRVTDTQYF
cdr3_length: 18; v_call: TRBV7-8; j_call: TRBJ2-6; cdr3_aa: CASSLDGPPLRGANVLTF
cdr3_length: 16; v_call: TRBV20-1; j_call: TRBJ2-4; cdr3_aa: CSARDRGLWTKNIQYF
cdr3_length: 15; v_call: TRBV5-6; j_call: TRBJ2-7; cdr3_aa: CASSLSWGRVYEQYF
cdr3_length: 14; v_call: TRBV5-1; j_call: TRBJ1-2; cdr3_aa: CASRMEEGMRGYTF
cdr3_length: 13; v_call: TRBV7-2; j_call: TRBJ2-1; cdr3_aa: CASSSTPLGEQFF
cdr3_length: 13; v_call: TRBV6-2/TRBV6-3; j_call: TRBJ1-1; cdr3_aa: CASNRGPNTEAFF
cdr3_length: 14; v_call: TRBV18; j_call: TRBJ2-5; cdr3_aa: CASSPRVGQETQYF
cdr3_length: 15; v_call: TRBV7-3; j_call: TRBJ2-3; cdr3_aa: CASSYTGLSTDTQYF
cdr3_length: 12; v_call: TRBV3-1; j_call: TRBJ2-1; cdr3_aa: CASSQVGLEQFF
cdr3_length: 15; v_call: TRBV5-6; j_call: TRBJ2-3; cdr3_aa: CAGSFSGGAADTQYF